The 13 T cell receptor beta chains in this list originate from one sample, sequenced in a study of T cell changes during pregnancy in multiple sclerosis. Here immunoSEQ multiplex PCR was the method, and the copy in TCRdb shows in-frame clones only, minus some. The sample yields about 60,000 clones, roughly 90% seen once. Material: peripheral blood, obtained in the first trimester of pregnancy. All receptors derive from a female donor with multiple sclerosis, enrolled in a pregnancy study.

This chain uses TRBV27 with TRBJ2-6; a weak D match, TRBD2 (5 bases). Germline values: CDR1 MNHEY, CDR2 SMNVEV (reference sequence). The CDR3 has 19 amino acids. V was trimmed by 0 bases and J by 0 bases, leaving 15 bases between them. DNA for the CDR3: TGTGCCAGCAGTTTATCACCCGAGGACTTAAACTCTGGGGCCAACGTCCTGACTTTC. It is translated as CASSLSPEDLNSGANVLTF.

The chain employs TRBV9 and TRBJ2-5, with TRBD2 identical over 11 bases. The CDR3 runs to 14 residues. Germline V CDR1 and CDR2: SGDLS, YYNGEE. V lost 4 bases, J lost 5 bases, and 4 bases stayed unmatched. The CDR3 region has the DNA TGTGCCAGCAGCCCTCGGACTAGCGGGGAGACCCAGTACTTC. It codes for CASSPRTSGETQYF.

The CDR3: CASRERGDHYEQYF. The CDR3 DNA follows: TGTGCCAGCAGAGAGCGGGGGGACCACTACGAGCAGTACTTC. The genes are TRBV9 and TRBJ2-7; 9 positions agree with TRBD2. V gave up 5 bases and J gave up 3 bases; unmatched junction bases: 6. The CDR3 extends over 14 amino acids. Per germline, CDR1 SGDLS and CDR2 YYNGEE.

This chain links TRBV21-1 with TRBJ2-7; TRBD1 is taken as the D call from the table, unchecked against the DNA. TRBV21-1 is described as a pseudogene. The CDR3 has 14 residues. The CDR3 loop is CASSKPYRVGEQYF. DNA for the CDR3: TGTGCCAGCAGCAAACCATACAGGGTCGGCGAGCAGTACTTC.

The V call is TRBV28, the J call TRBJ2-3, with D maybe TRBD1 (5 bases). CDR1 and CDR2 from the germline V gene are MDHEN and SYDVKM. The CDR3 extends over 12 amino acids. V lost 6 bases to trimming and J lost 4 bases, with 8 bases between them. CDR3 region: CASRGAADTQYF. In DNA form, the CDR3 reads TGTGCCAGCAGAGGGGCGGCAGATACGCAGTATTTT.

The V gene is TRBV7-3, the J gene TRBJ2-2; 8 bases fit TRBD2. The germline gives CDR1 SGHTA, CDR2 FQGTGA. This CDR3 spans 16 amino acids. J was trimmed by 2 bases and V by 1 base; bases with no gene match: 3. CDR3 DNA sequence: TGTGCCAGCAGCTTAAATAGCGGGGTTAACACCGGGGAGCTGTTTTTT. Translation gives CASSLNSGVNTGELFF. The full variable domain, with the rest looked up from reference TRBV7-3 and TRBJ2-2, is GAGVSQTPSNKVTEKGKYVELRCDPISGHTALYWYRQSLGQGPEFLIYFQGTGAADDSGLPNDRFFAVRPEGSVSTLKIQRTERGDSAVYLCASSLNSGVNTGELFFGEGSRLTVL.

The chain uses TRBV19 and TRBJ2-4; perhaps TRBD1 as D (5 bases). V shed 3 bases and J shed 6 bases, with 15 bases lying between them. The germline CDR1 and CDR2 sequences are LNHDA and SQIVND (reference sequence). The CDR3 has 15 amino acids. CDR3 DNA sequence: TGTGCCAGTAGTATGGGTCAGGGCCGTCGAAACATTCAGTACTTC. Translation: CASSMGQGRRNIQYF. Full variable domain (outside the CDR3, taken from reference TRBV19 and TRBJ2-4): DGGITQSPKYLFRKEGQNVTLSCEQNLNHDAMYWYRQDPGQGLRLIYYSQIVNDFQKGDIAEGYSVSREKKESFPLTVTSAQKNPTAFYLCASSMGQGRRNIQYFGAGTRLSVL.

This chain joins TRBV5-5 and TRBJ2-5, with TRBD2 matching over 11 bases. The CDR3 is 14 residues long. The germline V gene encodes CDR1 SGHKS and CDR2 YYEKEE (reference sequence). Trimming took 1 base from V and 4 from J; bases not matched to a gene: 0. CDR3 nucleotide sequence: TGTGCCAGCAGCTTGACTAGCGGGAGAGAGACCCAGTACTTC. Its translation is CASSLTSGRETQYF.

The chain links TRBV9 to TRBJ1-2; unclear D gene. The CDR3 is 11 amino acids. V dropped 7 bases and J dropped 6 bases, with 10 bases sitting between them. CDR1 and CDR2 (germline): SGDLS, YYNGEE. CDR3 coding DNA: TGTGCCAGCGGGAGGGATCATGGCTACACCTTC. Protein: CASGRDHGYTF.

V is TRBV2 and J is TRBJ1-5; 8 bases align to TRBD1. The trim removed 6 bases at V and 2 bases at J, leaving 12 bases unmatched. This CDR3 spans 17 amino acids. Germline V gene data show CDR1 as SNHLY and CDR2 as FYNNEI. The CDR3 sequence is CASRPTWTGYGNQPQHF. Here the CDR3 DNA reads TGTGCCAGCAGACCCACCTGGACAGGGTACGGCAATCAGCCCCAGCATTTT.

The V gene is TRBV9, the J gene TRBJ2-7; no firm D call. Germline CDR1 reads SGDLS; CDR2 reads YYNGEE. The ends were cut back, 4 bases at V and 1 base at J, with 12 bases in the middle. There are 14 residues in the CDR3. DNA of the CDR3: TGTGCCAGCAGCTCTCTCGGTGGTTCCTACGAGCAGTACTTC. Amino acids: CASSSLGGSYEQYF.

This chain's CDR3 is CASRIPGSGTYEQYF. The CDR3 DNA reads as TGTGCCAGCAGGATACCAGGTAGCGGGACCTACGAGCAGTACTTC. The rearrangement uses TRBV5-8 and TRBJ2-7; 8 bases match TRBD2. Per germline, CDR1 SGHTS and CDR2 YDEGEE. Unmatched junction bases numbered 9, after V lost 5 bases and J lost 2 bases. The CDR3 sequence is 15 residues long.

The chain has TRBV19 and TRBJ1-5, with D uncertain. CDR3 size: 15 residues. V was pared by 3 bases and J by 5 bases, with 14 bases between. The V gene's germline CDR1 is LNHDA and CDR2 SQIVND (reference sequence). The CDR3: CASSIWLISDQPQHF. In DNA form, the CDR3 reads TGTGCCAGTAGTATCTGGTTAATCTCGGATCAGCCCCAGCATTTT.